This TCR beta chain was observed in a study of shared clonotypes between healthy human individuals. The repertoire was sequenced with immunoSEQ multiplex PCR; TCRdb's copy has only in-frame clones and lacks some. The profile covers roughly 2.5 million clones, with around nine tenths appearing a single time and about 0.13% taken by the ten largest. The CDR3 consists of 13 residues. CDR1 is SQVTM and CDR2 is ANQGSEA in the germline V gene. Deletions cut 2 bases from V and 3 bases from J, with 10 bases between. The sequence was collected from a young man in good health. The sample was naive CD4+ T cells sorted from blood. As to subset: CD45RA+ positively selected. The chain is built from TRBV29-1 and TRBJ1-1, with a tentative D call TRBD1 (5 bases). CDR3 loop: CSVEQGTYTEAFF. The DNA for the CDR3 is TGCAGCGTTGAACAGGGAACGTACACTGAAGCTTTCTTT.